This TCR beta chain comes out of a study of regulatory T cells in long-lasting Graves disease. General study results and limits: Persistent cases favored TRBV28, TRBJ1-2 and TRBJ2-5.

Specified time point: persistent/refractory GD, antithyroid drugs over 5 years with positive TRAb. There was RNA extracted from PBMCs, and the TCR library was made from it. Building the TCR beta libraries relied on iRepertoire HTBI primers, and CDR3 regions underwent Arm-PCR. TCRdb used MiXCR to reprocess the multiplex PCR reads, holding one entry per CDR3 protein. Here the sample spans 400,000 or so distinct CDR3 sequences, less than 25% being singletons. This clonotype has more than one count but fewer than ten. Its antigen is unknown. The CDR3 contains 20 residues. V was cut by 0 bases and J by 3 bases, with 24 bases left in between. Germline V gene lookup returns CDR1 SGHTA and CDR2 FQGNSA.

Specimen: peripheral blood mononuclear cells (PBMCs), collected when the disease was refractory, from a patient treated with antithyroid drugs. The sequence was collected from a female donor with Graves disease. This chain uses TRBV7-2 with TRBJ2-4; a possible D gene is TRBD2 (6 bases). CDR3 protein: CASSLAVRGRLALGKNIQYF. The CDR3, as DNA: TGTGCCAGCAGCTTAGCGGTGCGAGGGAGGCTCGCGCTGGGCAAAAACATTCAGTACTTC.